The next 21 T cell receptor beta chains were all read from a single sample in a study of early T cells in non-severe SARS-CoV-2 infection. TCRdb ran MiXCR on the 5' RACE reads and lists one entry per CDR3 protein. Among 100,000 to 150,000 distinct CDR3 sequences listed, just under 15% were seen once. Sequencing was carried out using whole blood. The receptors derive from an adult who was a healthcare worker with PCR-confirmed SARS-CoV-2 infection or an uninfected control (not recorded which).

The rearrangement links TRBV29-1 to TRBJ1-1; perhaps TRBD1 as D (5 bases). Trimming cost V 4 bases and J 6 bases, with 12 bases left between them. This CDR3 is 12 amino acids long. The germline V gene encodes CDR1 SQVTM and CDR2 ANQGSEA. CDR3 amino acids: CSVGRGYAEAFF. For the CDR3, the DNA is TGCAGCGTTGGGAGGGGATACGCTGAAGCTTTCTTT.

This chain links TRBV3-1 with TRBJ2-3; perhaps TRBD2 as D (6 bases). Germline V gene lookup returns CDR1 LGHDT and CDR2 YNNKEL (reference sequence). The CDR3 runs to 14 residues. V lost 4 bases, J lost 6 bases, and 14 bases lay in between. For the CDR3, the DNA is TGTGCCAGCAGCCCCGGACTGGGGAGGGATACGCAGTATTTT. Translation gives CASSPGLGRDTQYF.

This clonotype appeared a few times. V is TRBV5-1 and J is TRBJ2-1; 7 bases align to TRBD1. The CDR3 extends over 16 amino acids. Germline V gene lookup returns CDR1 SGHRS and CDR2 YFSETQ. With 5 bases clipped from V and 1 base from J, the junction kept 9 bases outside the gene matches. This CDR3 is CASSNRGVDSYNEQFF. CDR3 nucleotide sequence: TGCGCCAGCAGTAACAGGGGAGTCGATTCCTACAATGAGCAGTTCTTC.

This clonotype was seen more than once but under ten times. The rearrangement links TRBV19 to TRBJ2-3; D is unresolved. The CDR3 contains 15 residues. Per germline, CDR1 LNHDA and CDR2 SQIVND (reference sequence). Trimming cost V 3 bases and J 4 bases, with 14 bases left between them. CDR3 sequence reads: CASSIGSDSPDTQYF. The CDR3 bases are TGTGCCAGTAGTATCGGATCCGATAGTCCAGATACGCAGTATTTT. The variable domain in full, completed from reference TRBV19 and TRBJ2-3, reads DGGITQSPKYLFRKEGQNVTLSCEQNLNHDAMYWYRQDPGQGLRLIYYSQIVNDFQKGDIAEGYSVSREKKESFPLTVTSAQKNPTAFYLCASSIGSDSPDTQYFGPGTRLTVL.

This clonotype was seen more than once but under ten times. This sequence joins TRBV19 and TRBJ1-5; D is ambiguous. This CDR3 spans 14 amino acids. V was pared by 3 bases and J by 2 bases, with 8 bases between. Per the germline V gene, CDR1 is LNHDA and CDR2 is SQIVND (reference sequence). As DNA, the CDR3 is TGTGCCAGTAGTATCGAGGCAGGCAATCAGCCCCAGCATTTT. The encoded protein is CASSIEAGNQPQHF.

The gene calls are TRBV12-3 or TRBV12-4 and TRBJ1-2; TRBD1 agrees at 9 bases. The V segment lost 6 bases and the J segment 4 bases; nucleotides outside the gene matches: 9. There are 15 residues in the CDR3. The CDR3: CASRRAGTGLYGYTF. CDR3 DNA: TGTGCCAGCAGACGCGCCGGGACAGGGCTCTATGGCTACACCTTC.

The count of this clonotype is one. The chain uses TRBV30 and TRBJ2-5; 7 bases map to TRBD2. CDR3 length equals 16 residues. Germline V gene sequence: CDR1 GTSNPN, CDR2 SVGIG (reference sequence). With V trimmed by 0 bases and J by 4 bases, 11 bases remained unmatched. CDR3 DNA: TGTGCCTGGAGTGTAGGCCTAGCGGCTTTGGGAGAGACCCAGTACTTC. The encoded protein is CAWSVGLAALGETQYF.

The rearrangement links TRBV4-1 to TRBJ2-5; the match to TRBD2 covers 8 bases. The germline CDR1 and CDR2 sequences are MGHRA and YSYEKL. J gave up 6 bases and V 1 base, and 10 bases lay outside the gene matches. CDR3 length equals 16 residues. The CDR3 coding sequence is TGCGCCAGCAGCCAAGCCGGGGGTAGCGGGGTGAAGACCCAGTACTTC. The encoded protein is CASSQAGGSGVKTQYF.

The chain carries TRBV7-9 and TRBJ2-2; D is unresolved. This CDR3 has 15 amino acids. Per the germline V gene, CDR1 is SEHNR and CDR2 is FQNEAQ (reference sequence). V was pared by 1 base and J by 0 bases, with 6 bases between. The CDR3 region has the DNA TGTGCCAGCAGCTTAGGAGAGACGAACACCGGGGAGCTGTTTTTT. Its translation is CASSLGETNTGELFF.

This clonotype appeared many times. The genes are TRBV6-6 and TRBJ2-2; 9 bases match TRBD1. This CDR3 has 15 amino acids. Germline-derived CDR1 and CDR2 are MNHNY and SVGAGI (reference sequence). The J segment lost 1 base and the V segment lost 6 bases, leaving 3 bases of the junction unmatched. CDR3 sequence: CASRKGQGNTGELFF. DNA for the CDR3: TGTGCCAGCAGGAAGGGACAGGGGAACACCGGGGAGCTGTTTTTT.

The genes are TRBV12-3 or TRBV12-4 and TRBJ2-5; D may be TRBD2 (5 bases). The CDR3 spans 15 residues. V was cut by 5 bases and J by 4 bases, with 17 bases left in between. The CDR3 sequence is CASSAEAVPAETQYF. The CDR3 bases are TGTGCCAGCAGTGCGGAGGCCGTCCCGGCAGAGACCCAGTACTTC.

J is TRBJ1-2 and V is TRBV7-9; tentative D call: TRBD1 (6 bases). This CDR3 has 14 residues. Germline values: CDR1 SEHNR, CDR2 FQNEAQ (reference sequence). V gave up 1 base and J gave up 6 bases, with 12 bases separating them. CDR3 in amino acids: CASSLGFDRNGYTF. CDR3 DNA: TGTGCCAGCAGCTTAGGGTTTGACAGGAATGGCTACACCTTC.

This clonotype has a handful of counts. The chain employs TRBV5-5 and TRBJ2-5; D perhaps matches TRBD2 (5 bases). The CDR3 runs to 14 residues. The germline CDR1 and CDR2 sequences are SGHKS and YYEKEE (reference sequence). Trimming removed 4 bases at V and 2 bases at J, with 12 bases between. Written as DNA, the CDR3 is TGTGCCAGCAGCCCCCCGAAGCGGCAAGAGACCCAGTACTTC. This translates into CASSPPKRQETQYF.

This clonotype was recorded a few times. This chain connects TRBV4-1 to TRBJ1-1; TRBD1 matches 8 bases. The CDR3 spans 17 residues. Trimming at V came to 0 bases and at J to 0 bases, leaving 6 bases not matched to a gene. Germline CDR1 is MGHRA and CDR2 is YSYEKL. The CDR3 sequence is CASSQDQGATMNTEAFF. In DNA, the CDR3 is TGCGCCAGCAGCCAAGACCAGGGGGCGACGATGAACACTGAAGCTTTCTTT.

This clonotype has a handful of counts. CDR3 DNA sequence: TGTGCCAGCAGCGGTACCGGGACCTCCTATGGCTACACCTTC. Translation: CASSGTGTSYGYTF. The chain is built from TRBV9 and TRBJ1-2; TRBD1 is a possible D gene (5 bases). V was shortened by 3 bases and J by 4 bases, with 13 bases between the two germline ends. Per the germline V gene, CDR1 is SGDLS and CDR2 is YYNGEE. The length of the CDR3 is 14 residues.

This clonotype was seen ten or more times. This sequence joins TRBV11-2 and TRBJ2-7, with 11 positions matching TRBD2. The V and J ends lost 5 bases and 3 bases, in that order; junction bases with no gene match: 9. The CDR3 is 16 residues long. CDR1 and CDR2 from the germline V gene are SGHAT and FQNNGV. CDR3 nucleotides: TGTGCCAGCAGCCCCTTGACTAGCGGGGCCCTCTACGAGCAGTACTTC. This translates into CASSPLTSGALYEQYF. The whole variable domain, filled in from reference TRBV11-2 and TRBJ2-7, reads EAGVAQSPRYKIIEKRQSVAFWCNPISGHATLYWYQQILGQGPKLLIQFQNNGVVDDSQLPKDRFSAERLKGVDSTLKIQPAKLEDSAVYLCASSPLTSGALYEQYFGPGTRLTVT.

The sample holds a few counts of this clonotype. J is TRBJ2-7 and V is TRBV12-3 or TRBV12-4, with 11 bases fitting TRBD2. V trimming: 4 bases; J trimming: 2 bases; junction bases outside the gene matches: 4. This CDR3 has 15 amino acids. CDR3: CASSSGTSGTYEQYF. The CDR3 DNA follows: TGTGCCAGCAGTTCCGGGACTAGCGGAACCTACGAGCAGTACTTC.

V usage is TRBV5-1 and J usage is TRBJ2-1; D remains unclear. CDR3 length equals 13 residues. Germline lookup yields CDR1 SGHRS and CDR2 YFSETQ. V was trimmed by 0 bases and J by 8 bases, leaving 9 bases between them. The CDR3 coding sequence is TGCGCCAGCAGCTTGGCGGGTATCGATGAGCAGTTCTTC. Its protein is CASSLAGIDEQFF.

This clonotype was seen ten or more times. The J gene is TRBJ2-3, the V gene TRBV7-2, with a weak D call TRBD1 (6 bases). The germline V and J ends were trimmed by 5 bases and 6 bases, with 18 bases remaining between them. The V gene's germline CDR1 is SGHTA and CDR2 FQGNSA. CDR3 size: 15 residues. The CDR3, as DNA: TGTGCCAGCAGCCACAGGGTCGCGTCGGAGGATACGCAGTATTTT. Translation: CASSHRVASEDTQYF.

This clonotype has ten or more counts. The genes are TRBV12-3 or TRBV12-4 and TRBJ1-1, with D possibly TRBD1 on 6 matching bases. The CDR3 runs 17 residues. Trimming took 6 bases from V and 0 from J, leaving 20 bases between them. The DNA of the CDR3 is TGTGCCAGCAGAAGGGGGGGCTTTCGTCTTATGAACACTGAAGCTTTCTTT. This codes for CASRRGGFRLMNTEAFF.

The DNA for the CDR3 is TGTGCCAGCAGCTTCTCAGTTAGGGAGACCCAGTACTTC. As protein: CASSFSVRETQYF. The chain has TRBV11-2 and TRBJ2-5; D uncertain. In germline, CDR1 is SGHAT, CDR2 FQNNGV. The CDR3 is made up of 13 amino acids. V lost 3 bases to trimming and J lost 5 bases, with 10 bases between them.